The rows below give T cell receptor beta chains drawn from one sample of a study of molecular identifiers for immune sequencing clone quantification. TCRdb reprocessed the PCR reads with MiXCR, giving one entry per CDR3 protein. The repertoire holds some 320,000 distinct CDR3 sequences, with 20% to 25% as singletons. The sample comprised naive CD8+ T cells from blood, with Jurkat cell RNA spiked in. The source of these receptors is a human donor in good health. Some libraries in this study had Jurkat cell RNA spiked in. Both conserved end residues are part of each CDR3. D genes are given only for firm matches. The size entry is marked missing in some rows and otherwise reads once, few, many or a size class.

clone_size: -
v_call: TRBV10-1
d_call: TRBD2
j_call: TRBJ2-7
cdr3_aa: CASSMGLAGYEQYF
cdr3_nt: TGCGCCAGCAGTATGGGACTAGCGGGGTACGAGCAGTACTTC

clone_size: -
v_call: TRBV25-1
d_call: TRBD2
j_call: TRBJ2-7
cdr3_aa: CASRGRGGYEQYF
cdr3_nt: TGTGCCAGCCGGGGGAGGGGAGGGTACGAGCAGTACTTC

clone_size: many
v_call: TRBV7-9
d_call: TRBD1
j_call: TRBJ1-4
cdr3_aa: CASSYGTVLSSEKLFF
cdr3_nt: TGTGCCAGCAGCTACGGGACAGTACTCTCTTCGGAAAAACTGTTTTTT

clone_size: many
v_call: TRBV7-2
d_call: TRBD2
j_call: TRBJ2-7
cdr3_aa: CASSLSGSGVYEQYF
cdr3_nt: TGTGCCAGCAGCTTAAGTGGAAGCGGGGTCTACGAGCAGTACTTC

clone_size: -
v_call: TRBV7-9
d_call: -
j_call: TRBJ1-2
cdr3_aa: CASVGWAMGYTF
cdr3_nt: TGTGCCAGCGTCGGATGGGCTATGGGCTACACCTTC

clone_size: many
v_call: TRBV6-5
d_call: -
j_call: TRBJ2-7
cdr3_aa: CASSYDALGEQYF
cdr3_nt: TGTGCCAGCAGTTACGACGCCCTAGGAGAGCAGTACTTC

clone_size: -
v_call: TRBV10-3
d_call: -
j_call: TRBJ2-1
cdr3_aa: CAISAPDKSSYNEQFF
cdr3_nt: TGTGCCATCAGTGCCCCCGACAAGAGCTCCTACAATGAGCAGTTCTTC

clone_size: -
v_call: TRBV27
d_call: -
j_call: TRBJ2-7
cdr3_aa: CASSQIGGYEQYF
cdr3_nt: TGTGCCAGCAGTCAGATCGGAGGTTACGAGCAGTACTTC

clone_size: few
v_call: TRBV7-9
d_call: TRBD1
j_call: TRBJ2-5
cdr3_aa: CASSERLEAQGAQYF
cdr3_nt: TGTGCCAGCAGCGAACGACTCGAGGCCCAGGGGGCCCAGTACTTC

clone_size: many
v_call: TRBV2
d_call: -
j_call: TRBJ1-3
cdr3_aa: CASRKGLTGNTIYF
cdr3_nt: TGTGCCAGCAGGAAGGGGCTTACTGGAAACACCATATATTTT

clone_size: -
v_call: TRBV6-2/TRBV6-3
d_call: -
j_call: TRBJ2-5
cdr3_aa: CASSYGAGETQYF
cdr3_nt: TGTGCCAGCAGTTACGGGGCAGGCGAGACCCAGTACTTC

clone_size: many
v_call: TRBV7-9
d_call: -
j_call: TRBJ1-1
cdr3_aa: CASSLEIGGDTEAFF
cdr3_nt: TGTGCCAGCAGCTTAGAAATTGGAGGGGACACTGAAGCTTTCTTT

clone_size: many
v_call: TRBV4-1
d_call: -
j_call: TRBJ1-3
cdr3_aa: CASSQVVGTTGNTIYF
cdr3_nt: TGCGCCAGCAGCCAAGTGGTCGGGACTACTGGAAACACCATATATTTT

clone_size: -
v_call: TRBV12-3/TRBV12-4
d_call: -
j_call: TRBJ2-3
cdr3_aa: CASSLAASADTQYF
cdr3_nt: TGTGCCAGCAGTTTAGCCGCTAGCGCAGATACGCAGTATTTT

clone_size: few
v_call: TRBV7-8
d_call: -
j_call: TRBJ2-1
cdr3_aa: CASNPENWNEQFF
cdr3_nt: TGTGCCAGCAACCCGGAAAATTGGAATGAGCAGTTCTTC

clone_size: many
v_call: TRBV30
d_call: -
j_call: TRBJ1-1
cdr3_aa: CAWSTTGNTEAFF
cdr3_nt: TGTGCCTGGAGCACAACAGGGAACACTGAAGCTTTCTTT

clone_size: -
v_call: TRBV11-2
d_call: -
j_call: TRBJ2-1
cdr3_aa: CASSRQAGSYNEQLF
cdr3_nt: TGTGCCAGCAGCCGACAGGCAGGCTCCTACAATGAGCAGCTCTTC

clone_size: many
v_call: TRBV11-2
d_call: -
j_call: TRBJ2-1
cdr3_aa: CASSPPQGTYNEQFF
cdr3_nt: TGTGCCAGCAGCCCCCCCCAGGGCACGTACAATGAGCAGTTCTTC

clone_size: few
v_call: TRBV5-1
d_call: TRBD2
j_call: TRBJ2-4
cdr3_aa: CASSPTTSGRGKNIQYF
cdr3_nt: TGCGCCAGCAGCCCAACGACTAGCGGGAGAGGCAAAAACATTCAGTACTTC

clone_size: -
v_call: TRBV12-3/TRBV12-4
d_call: -
j_call: TRBJ1-3
cdr3_aa: CASTPDRTGNTIYF
cdr3_nt: TGTGCCAGCACTCCCGACAGAACTGGAAACACCATATATTTT

clone_size: -
v_call: TRBV11-2
d_call: TRBD2
j_call: TRBJ2-5
cdr3_aa: CASSLLAVPTQYF
cdr3_nt: TGTGCCAGCAGCTTACTAGCGGTCCCGACCCAGTACTTC

clone_size: many
v_call: TRBV7-8
d_call: -
j_call: TRBJ2-1
cdr3_aa: CASSLETDPKFF
cdr3_nt: TGTGCCAGCAGCTTAGAGACAGACCCGAAGTTCTTC

clone_size: -
v_call: TRBV27
d_call: TRBD2
j_call: TRBJ2-3
cdr3_aa: CASSLGSGLVDTQYF
cdr3_nt: TGTGCCAGCAGTTTAGGGTCGGGACTAGTGGATACGCAGTATTTT

clone_size: -
v_call: TRBV9
d_call: -
j_call: TRBJ1-3
cdr3_aa: CASSLYRRKPGNTIYF
cdr3_nt: TGTGCCAGCAGCCTTTATAGACGGAAGCCTGGAAACACCATATATTTT

clone_size: -
v_call: TRBV20-1
d_call: TRBD2
j_call: TRBJ2-7
cdr3_aa: CSATHSGSASYEQYF
cdr3_nt: TGCAGTGCTACTCATAGCGGGAGTGCGTCCTACGAGCAGTACTTC